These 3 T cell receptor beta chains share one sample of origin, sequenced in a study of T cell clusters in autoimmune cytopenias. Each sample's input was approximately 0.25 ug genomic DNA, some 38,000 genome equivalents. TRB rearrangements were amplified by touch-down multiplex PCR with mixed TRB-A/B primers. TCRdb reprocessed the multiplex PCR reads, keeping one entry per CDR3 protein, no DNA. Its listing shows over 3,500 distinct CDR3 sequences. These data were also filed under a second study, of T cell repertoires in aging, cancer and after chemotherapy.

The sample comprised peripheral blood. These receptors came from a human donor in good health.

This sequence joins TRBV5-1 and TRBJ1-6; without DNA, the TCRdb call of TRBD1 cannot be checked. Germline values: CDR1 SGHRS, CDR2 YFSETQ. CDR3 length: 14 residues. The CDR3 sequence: CASSSGDRGSPLHF.

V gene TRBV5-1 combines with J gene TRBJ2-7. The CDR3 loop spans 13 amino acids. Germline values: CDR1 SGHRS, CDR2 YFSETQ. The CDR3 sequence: CASSTDGAYEQYF. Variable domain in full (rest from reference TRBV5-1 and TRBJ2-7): KAGVTQTPRYLIKTRGQQVTLSCSPISGHRSVSWYQQTPGQGLQFLFEYFSETQRNKGNFPGRFSGRQFSNSRSEMNVSTLELGDSALYLCASSTDGAYEQYFGPGTRLTVT.

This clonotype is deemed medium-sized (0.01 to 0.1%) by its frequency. The CDR3 spells CASTFLSGGLRNQPQHF. This chain connects TRBV27 to TRBJ1-5; the TRBD1 assignment by TCRdb is unverifiable without DNA. From germline, CDR1 is MNHEY and CDR2 SMNVEV (reference sequence). CDR3 length equals 17 residues.